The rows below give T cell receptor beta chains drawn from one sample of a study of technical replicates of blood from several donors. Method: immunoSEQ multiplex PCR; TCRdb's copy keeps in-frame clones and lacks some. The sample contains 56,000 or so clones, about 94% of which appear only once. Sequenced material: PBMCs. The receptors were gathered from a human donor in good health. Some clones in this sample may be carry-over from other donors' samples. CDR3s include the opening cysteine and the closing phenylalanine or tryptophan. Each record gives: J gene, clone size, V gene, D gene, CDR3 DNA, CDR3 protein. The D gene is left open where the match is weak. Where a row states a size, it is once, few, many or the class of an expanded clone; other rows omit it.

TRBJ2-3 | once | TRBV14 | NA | TGTGCCAGCAGCCAAGCAGGGTTCACAGATACGCAGTATTTT | CASSQAGFTDTQYF
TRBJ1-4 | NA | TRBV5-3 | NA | TGTGCCTCACACGGGGGGAGACTTGCAACTAATGAAAAACTGTTTTTT | CASHGGRLATNEKLFF
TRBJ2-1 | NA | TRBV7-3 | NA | TGTGCCAGCAGTTTGGGGCCGGTTGGTAATGAGCAGTTCTTC | CASSLGPVGNEQFF
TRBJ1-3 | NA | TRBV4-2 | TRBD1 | TGTGCCAGCAGCCACCTCCCGACAGGGTTCACTGGAAACACCATATATTTT | CASSHLPTGFTGNTIYF
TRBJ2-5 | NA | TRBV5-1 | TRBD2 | TGCGCCAGCAGCTTCCTAGGACTAGCGGGAGAAGAGACCCAGTACTTC | CASSFLGLAGEETQYF
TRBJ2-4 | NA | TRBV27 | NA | TGTGCCAGCAGTTCGACCCGGGACAGTGGGGGGACCAAAAACATTCAGTACTTC | CASSSTRDSGGTKNIQYF
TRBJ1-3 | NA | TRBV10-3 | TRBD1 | TGTGCCATTGGGACAGGAGAGAACTCTGGAAACACCATATATTTT | CAIGTGENSGNTIYF
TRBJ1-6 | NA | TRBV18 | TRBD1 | TGTGCCAGCTCACCTTACCAGACAGGGAACTCCTATAATTCACCCCTCCACTTT | CASSPYQTGNSYNSPLHF
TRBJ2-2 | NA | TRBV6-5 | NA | TGTGCCAGCAGCCGGGGACTGAACACCGGGGAGCTGTTTTTT | CASSRGLNTGELFF
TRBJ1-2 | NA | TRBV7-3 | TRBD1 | TGTGCCAGCAGCCCACAGGGGTCCCATGGCTACACCTTC | CASSPQGSHGYTF
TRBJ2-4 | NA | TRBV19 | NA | TGTGCCAGTAGTATATGGACAGACAAAAACATTCAGTACTTC | CASSIWTDKNIQYF
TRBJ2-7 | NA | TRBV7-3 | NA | TGTGCCAGCAGCTTAGGGCCGAAGTACGAGCAGTACTTC | CASSLGPKYEQYF
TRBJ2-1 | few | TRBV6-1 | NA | TGTGCCAGCCATAACGACAGGCCCATCGACAATGAGCAGTTCTTC | CASHNDRPIDNEQFF
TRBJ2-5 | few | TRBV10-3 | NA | TGTGCCATCAGTGAAGAGGGAGAGACCCAGTACTTC | CAISEEGETQYF
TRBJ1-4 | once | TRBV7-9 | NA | TGTGCCAGCAGCTTAGGTGTCAGGGCGAATGAAAAACTGTTTTTT | CASSLGVRANEKLFF
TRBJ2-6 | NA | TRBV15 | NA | TGTGCCACCAGCGAAGACTACTCTGGGGCCAACGTCCTGACTTTC | CATSEDYSGANVLTF
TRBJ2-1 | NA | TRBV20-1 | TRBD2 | TGCAGTGCTCTAACGGGGGGTGAGCAGTTCTTC | CSALTGGEQFF
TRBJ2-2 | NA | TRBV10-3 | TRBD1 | TGTGCCTCAGGCAGGGGGCAAGGGGACACCGGGGAGCTGTTTTTT | CASGRGQGDTGELFF
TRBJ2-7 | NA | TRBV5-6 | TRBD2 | TGTGCCAGCAGCTCCCTAGGACCATTCGGGAGGACCTACGAGCAGTACTTC | CASSSLGPFGRTYEQYF
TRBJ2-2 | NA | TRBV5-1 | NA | TGCGCCTCTACAGGGATCGGCACCGGGGAGCTGTTTTTT | CASTGIGTGELFF
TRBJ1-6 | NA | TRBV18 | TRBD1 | TGTGCCAGCAAACAGGGGGACTATAATTCACCCCTCCACTTT | CASKQGDYNSPLHF
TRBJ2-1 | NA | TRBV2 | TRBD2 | TGTGCCAGCAGTGAATGGGGGCCGGGACTAGCGGGAACCGATGAGCAGTTCTTC | CASSEWGPGLAGTDEQFF